Listed below are T cell receptor beta chains from one sample, sequenced in a study of cytomegalovirus exposure and HLA in healthy donors. This table comes from immunoSEQ multiplex PCR, and its TCRdb copy is limited to in-frame clones, with some not included. The sample shows about 160,000 clones, approximately 88% of them seen only once. The sample was PBMCs. These receptors came from a woman in her late teens or twenties in good health and CMV-seronegative. Both conserved end residues are part of each CDR3. Fields, in order: clone size, V gene, CDR3 length, D gene, J gene, CDR3 protein, CDR3 DNA. The D gene is left open where the match is weak. A clone size is listed for some rows: how often the clone was seen (once, few, many), or a class if it is expanded.

-	TRBV5-6	14	-	TRBJ1-1	CASRHNREWSEAFF	TGTGCCAGCAGACATAACAGGGAATGGTCTGAAGCTTTCTTT
-	TRBV19	13	TRBD1	TRBJ2-7	CASADRVGDEQYF	TGTGCCAGTGCAGACAGGGTAGGCGACGAGCAGTACTTC
once	TRBV6-6	15	TRBD1	TRBJ2-7	CASSYTEGQLTEQYF	TGTGCCAGCAGTTACACTGAGGGACAGTTAACCGAGCAGTACTTC
-	TRBV5-1	16	-	TRBJ1-2	CASSLGGGVTNYGYTF	TGCGCCAGCAGCTTGGGAGGGGGGGTTACTAACTATGGCTACACCTTC
-	TRBV6-5	15	-	TRBJ2-3	CASSGGRKGTDTQYF	TGTGCCAGCAGTGGCGGCCGAAAGGGCACAGATACGCAGTATTTT
-	TRBV2	14	-	TRBJ2-7	CASSEASRGWEQYF	TGTGCCAGCAGTGAAGCATCGCGGGGATGGGAGCAGTACTTC
-	TRBV7-2	15	-	TRBJ1-3	CASSLVTGAGNTIYF	TGTGCCAGCAGCTTAGTGACGGGGGCTGGAAACACCATATATTTT
-	TRBV6-1	16	TRBD1	TRBJ1-2	CASSEARGDPNYGYTF	TGTGCCAGCAGTGAAGCCAGGGGGGATCCCAACTATGGCTACACCTTC
-	TRBV7-2	14	-	TRBJ2-5	CASSLTPLQETQYF	TGTGCCAGCAGCTTAACACCGTTGCAAGAGACCCAGTACTTC
-	TRBV4-1	17	-	TRBJ1-4	CASSHPILGGAHEKLFF	TGCGCCAGCAGCCACCCGATTCTTGGGGGGGCGCATGAAAAACTGTTTTTT
-	TRBV30	15	-	TRBJ2-3	CAWSVQQGWTDTQYF	TGTGCCTGGAGTGTACAACAGGGTTGGACAGATACGCAGTATTTT
-	TRBV18	16	-	TRBJ1-1	CASSPLLDIEATEAFF	TGTGCCAGCTCACCTTTGCTGGACATAGAGGCCACTGAAGCTTTCTTT
-	TRBV7-6	14	TRBD1	TRBJ2-3	CASSFRQGTDTQYF	TGTGCCAGCAGCTTCAGACAGGGGACAGATACGCAGTATTTT
-	TRBV5-1	14	-	TRBJ2-7	CASSSTGLWYEQYF	TGCGCCAGCAGTTCAACAGGGTTATGGTACGAGCAGTACTTC